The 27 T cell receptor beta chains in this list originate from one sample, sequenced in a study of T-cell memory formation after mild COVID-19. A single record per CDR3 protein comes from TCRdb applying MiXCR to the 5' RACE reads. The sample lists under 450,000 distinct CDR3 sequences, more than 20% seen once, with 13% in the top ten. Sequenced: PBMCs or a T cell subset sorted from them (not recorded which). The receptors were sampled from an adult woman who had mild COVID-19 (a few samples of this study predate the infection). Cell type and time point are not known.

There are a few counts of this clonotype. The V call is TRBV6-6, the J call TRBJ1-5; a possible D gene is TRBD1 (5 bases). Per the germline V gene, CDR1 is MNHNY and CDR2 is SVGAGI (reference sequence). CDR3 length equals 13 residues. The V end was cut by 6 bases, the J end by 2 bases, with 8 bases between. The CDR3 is CASRLGGNQPQHF. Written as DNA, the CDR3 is TGTGCCAGCAGACTAGGGGGCAATCAGCCCCAGCATTTT.

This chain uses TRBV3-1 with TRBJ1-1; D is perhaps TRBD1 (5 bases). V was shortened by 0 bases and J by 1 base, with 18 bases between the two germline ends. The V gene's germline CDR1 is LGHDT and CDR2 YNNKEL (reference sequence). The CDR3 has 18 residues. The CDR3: CASSQDGAGRWWNTEAFF. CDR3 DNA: TGTGCCAGCAGCCAAGATGGGGCGGGCAGGTGGTGGAACACTGAAGCTTTCTTT.

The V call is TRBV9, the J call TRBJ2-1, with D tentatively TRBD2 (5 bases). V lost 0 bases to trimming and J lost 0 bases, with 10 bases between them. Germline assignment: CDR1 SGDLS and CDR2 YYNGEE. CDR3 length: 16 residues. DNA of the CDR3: TGTGCCAGCAGCGTAGCGACGGGGTCCTCCTACAATGAGCAGTTCTTC. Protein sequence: CASSVATGSSYNEQFF.

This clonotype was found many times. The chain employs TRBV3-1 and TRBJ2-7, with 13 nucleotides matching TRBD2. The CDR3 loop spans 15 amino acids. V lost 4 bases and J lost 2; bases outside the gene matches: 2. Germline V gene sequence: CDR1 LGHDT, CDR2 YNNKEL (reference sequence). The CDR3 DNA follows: TGTGCCAGCAGCCTTACTAGCGGGAGGGCCTACGAGCAGTACTTC. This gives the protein CASSLTSGRAYEQYF.

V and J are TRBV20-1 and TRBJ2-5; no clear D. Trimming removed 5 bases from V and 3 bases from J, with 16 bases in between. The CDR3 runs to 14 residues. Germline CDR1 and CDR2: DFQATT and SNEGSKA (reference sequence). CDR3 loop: CSAASRATKETQYF. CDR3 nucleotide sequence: TGCAGTGCTGCAAGCCGGGCCACTAAAGAGACCCAGTACTTC.

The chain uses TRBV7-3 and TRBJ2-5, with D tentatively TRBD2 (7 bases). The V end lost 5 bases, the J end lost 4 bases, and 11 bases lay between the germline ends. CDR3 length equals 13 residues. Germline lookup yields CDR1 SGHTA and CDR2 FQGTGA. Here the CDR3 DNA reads TGTGCCAGCAGCCAAAGGGGGGGAGAGACCCAGTACTTC. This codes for CASSQRGGETQYF.

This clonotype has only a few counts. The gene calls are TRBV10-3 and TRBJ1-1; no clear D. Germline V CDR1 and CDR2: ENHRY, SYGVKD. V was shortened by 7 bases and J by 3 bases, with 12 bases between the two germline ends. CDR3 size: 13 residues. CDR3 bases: TGTGCCATCAACCAAACCTGGGACACTGAAGCTTTCTTT. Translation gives CAINQTWDTEAFF.

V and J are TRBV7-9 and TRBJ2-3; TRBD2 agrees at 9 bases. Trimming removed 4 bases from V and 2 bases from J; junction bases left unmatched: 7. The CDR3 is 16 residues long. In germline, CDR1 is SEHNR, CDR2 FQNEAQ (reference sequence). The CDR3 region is CASSSAGGPFTDTQYF. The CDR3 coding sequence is TGTGCCAGCAGCTCAGCGGGAGGACCATTCACAGATACGCAGTATTTT.

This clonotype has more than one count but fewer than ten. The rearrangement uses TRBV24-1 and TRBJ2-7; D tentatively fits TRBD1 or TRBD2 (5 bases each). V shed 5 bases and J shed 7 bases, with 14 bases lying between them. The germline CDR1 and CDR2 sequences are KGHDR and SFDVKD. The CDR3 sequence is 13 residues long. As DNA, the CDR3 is TGTGCCACCAGTGGGGGGAGATCTGGAGAGCAGTACTTC. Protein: CATSGGRSGEQYF.

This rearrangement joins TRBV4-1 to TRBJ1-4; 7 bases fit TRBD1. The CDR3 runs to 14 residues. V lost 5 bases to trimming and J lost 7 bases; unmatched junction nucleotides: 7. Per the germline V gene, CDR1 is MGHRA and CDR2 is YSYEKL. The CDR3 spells CASSNTGVGEKLFF. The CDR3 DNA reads TGCGCCAGCAGCAATACAGGGGTGGGTGAAAAACTGTTTTTT.

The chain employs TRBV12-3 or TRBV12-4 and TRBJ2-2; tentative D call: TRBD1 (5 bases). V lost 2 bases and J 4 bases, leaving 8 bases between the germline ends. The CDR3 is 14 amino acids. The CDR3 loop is CASSLRQSTGELFF. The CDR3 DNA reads TGTGCCAGCAGTTTAAGACAGTCCACCGGGGAGCTGTTTTTT.

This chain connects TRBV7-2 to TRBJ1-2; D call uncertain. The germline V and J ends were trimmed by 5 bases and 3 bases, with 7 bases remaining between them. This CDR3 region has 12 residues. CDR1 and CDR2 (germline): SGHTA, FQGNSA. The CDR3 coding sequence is TGTGCCAGCAGCGAAACGTACTATGGCTACACCTTC. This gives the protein CASSETYYGYTF.

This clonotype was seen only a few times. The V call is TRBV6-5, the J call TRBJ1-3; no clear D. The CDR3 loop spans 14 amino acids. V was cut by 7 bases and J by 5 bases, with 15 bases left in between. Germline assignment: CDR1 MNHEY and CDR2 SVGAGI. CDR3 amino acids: CASTPAGNRNTIYF. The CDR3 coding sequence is TGTGCCAGCACTCCTGCGGGGAATAGAAACACCATATATTTT.

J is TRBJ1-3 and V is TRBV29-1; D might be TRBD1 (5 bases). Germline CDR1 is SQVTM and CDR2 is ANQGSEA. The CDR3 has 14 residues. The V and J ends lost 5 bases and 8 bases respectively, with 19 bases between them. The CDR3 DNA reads TGCAGCGTTATTGCTGGGCGCCGGGGGGACACCATATATTTT. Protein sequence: CSVIAGRRGDTIYF.

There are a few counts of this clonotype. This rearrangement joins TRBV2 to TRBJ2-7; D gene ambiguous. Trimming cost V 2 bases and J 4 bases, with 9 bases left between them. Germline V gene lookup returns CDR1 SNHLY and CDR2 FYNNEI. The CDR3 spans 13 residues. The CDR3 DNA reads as TGTGCCAGCAGTGAAATGAGAGATTACGAGCAGTACTTC. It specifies CASSEMRDYEQYF.

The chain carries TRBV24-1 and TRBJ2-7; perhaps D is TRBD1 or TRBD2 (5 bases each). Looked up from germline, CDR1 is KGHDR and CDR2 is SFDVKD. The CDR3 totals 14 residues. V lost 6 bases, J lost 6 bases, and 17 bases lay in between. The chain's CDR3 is CATSSPGHQGEQYF. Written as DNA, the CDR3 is TGTGCCACCAGTTCTCCGGGGCATCAAGGCGAGCAGTACTTC.

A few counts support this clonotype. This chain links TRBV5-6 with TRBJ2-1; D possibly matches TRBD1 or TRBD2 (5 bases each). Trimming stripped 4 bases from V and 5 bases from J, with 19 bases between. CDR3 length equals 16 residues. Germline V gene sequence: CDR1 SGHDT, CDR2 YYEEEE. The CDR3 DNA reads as TGTGCCAGCAGCCTAAAAACCGGGGCCATTAACAATGAGCAGTTCTTC. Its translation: CASSLKTGAINNEQFF.

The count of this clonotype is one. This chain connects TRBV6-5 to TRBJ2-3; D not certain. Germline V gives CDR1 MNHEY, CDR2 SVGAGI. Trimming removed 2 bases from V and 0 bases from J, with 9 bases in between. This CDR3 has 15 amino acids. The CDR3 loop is CASSYDSTSTDTQYF. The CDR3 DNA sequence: TGTGCCAGCAGTTACGACTCGACCAGCACAGATACGCAGTATTTT.

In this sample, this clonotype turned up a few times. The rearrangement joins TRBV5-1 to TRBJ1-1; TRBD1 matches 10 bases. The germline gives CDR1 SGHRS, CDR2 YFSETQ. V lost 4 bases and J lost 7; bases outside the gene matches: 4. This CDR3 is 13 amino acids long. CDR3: CASSGTGEGEAFF. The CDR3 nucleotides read TGCGCCAGCAGCGGGACAGGGGAGGGTGAAGCTTTCTTT.

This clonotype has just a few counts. The CDR3 sequence is CASSPWRDYEQYF. For the CDR3, the DNA is TGTGCCAGCAGCCCTTGGCGCGATTACGAGCAGTACTTC. The V gene is TRBV7-9, the J gene TRBJ2-7; D gene uncertain. Germline values: CDR1 SEHNR, CDR2 FQNEAQ (reference sequence). V lost 5 bases and J lost 4, with 12 bases in between. The CDR3 is 13 amino acids.

The DNA for the CDR3 is TGTGCCAGCAGCTTCGGGGACAAACCTTACGAGCAGTACTTC. Translated: CASSFGDKPYEQYF. The rearrangement uses TRBV7-2 and TRBJ2-7, with D perhaps matching TRBD1 (6 bases). Trimming left V 3 bases short and J 4 bases short, with 13 bases between. CDR3 length: 14 residues. CDR1 and CDR2 (germline): SGHTA, FQGNSA. Using reference TRBV7-2 and TRBJ2-7 for the parts outside the CDR3, the full variable domain is GAGVSQSPSNKVTEKGKDVELRCDPISGHTALYWYRQSLGQGLEFLIYFQGNSAPDKSGLPSDRFSAERTGGSVSTLTIQRTQQEDSAVYLCASSFGDKPYEQYFGPGTRLTVT.

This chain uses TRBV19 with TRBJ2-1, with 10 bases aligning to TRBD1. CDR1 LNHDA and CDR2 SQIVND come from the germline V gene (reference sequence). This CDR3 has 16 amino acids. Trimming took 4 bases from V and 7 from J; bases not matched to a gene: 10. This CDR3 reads CASSTLPGQGFNEQFF. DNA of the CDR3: TGTGCCAGTAGTACGCTCCCGGGACAGGGGTTTAATGAGCAGTTCTTC.

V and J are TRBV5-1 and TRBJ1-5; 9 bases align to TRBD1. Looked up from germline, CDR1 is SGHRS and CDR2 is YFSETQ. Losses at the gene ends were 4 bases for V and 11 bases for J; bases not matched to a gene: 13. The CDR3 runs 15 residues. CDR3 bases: TGCGCCAGCAGCCGATTTGGACAGGGGCAGGGGGCCCAGCATTTT. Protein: CASSRFGQGQGAQHF.

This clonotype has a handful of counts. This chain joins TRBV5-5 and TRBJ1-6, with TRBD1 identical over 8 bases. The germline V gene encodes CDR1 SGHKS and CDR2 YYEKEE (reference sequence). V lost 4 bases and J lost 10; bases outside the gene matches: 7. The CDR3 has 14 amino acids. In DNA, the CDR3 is TGTGCCAGCAGCCTCGGACAGGGAGAATCACCCCTCCACTTT. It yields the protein CASSLGQGESPLHF.

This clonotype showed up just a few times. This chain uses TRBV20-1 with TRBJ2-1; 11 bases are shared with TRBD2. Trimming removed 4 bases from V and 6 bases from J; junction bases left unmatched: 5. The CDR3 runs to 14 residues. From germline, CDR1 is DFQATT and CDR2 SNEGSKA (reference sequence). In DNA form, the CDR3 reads TGCAGTGCTAATGGACTAGCGGGTGGCAATGAGCAGTTCTTC. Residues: CSANGLAGGNEQFF.

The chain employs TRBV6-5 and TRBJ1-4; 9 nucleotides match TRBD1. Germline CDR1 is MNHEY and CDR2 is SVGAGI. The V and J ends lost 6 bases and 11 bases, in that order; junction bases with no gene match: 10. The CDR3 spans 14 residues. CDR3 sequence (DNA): TGTGCCAGCAGAGACGGACAGGGGAGAGGGAAACTGTTTTTT. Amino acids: CASRDGQGRGKLFF.

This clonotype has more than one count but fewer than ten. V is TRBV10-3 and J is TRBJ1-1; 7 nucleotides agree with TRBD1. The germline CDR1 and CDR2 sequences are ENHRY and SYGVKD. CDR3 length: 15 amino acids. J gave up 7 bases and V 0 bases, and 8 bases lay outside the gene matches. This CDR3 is CAISESATGSDEAFF. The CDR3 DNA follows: TGTGCCATCAGTGAGTCAGCGACAGGGTCCGATGAAGCTTTCTTT.